A selection of T cell receptor beta chains follows, all from one sample in a study of T cell responses to AZD1222 COVID-19 vaccine. The data were produced by immunoSEQ multiplex PCR, yet TCRdb's version contains in-frame clones alone and is incomplete. Of over 120,000 clones listed, around 94% are singletons. The source was peripheral blood, collected after recovery from COVID-19. The receptors originated from an adult who had recovered from COVID-19. The CDR3 runs from the conserved cysteine through the conserved F or W. Clone size appears in some rows only: once, few, many, or a class for an expanded clone.

v_call	j_call	clone_size	cdr3_aa
TRBV6-4	TRBJ2-7	.	CASSAGQGASRYEQYF
TRBV25-1	TRBJ2-7	.	CASSRDLVSYEQYF
TRBV7-8	TRBJ2-4	.	CASSLDGAADIQYF
TRBV4-2	TRBJ2-5	.	CASSQFQGQETQYF
TRBV10-1	TRBJ1-1	.	CASSENRANTEAFF
TRBV28	TRBJ1-5	.	CASSPRELTGGGNQPQHF
TRBV6-5	TRBJ2-7	.	CASSASQGTEQYF
TRBV5-3	TRBJ2-4	.	CARSFAKDRGLAKNIQYF
TRBV28	TRBJ2-7	.	CASSLEGRVYEQYF
TRBV18	TRBJ1-5	.	CASSPYRTDDNQPQHF
TRBV4-1	TRBJ2-7	once	CASSFGTESTYEQYF
TRBV6-1	TRBJ2-7	.	CASSEGTGSSYEQYF
TRBV6-5	TRBJ1-2	.	CASSSGPGLQNYGYTF
TRBV15	TRBJ1-5	.	CATSYDRGLGQPQHF
TRBV15	TRBJ1-4	.	CATSVGQGHNEKLFF
TRBV6-2/TRBV6-3	TRBJ1-5	.	CASSKSDRGRNQPQHF
TRBV29-1	TRBJ2-3	.	CSVGLAGLRGDTQYF
TRBV24-1	TRBJ1-1	.	CATPASRDTEAFF
TRBV9	TRBJ2-2	.	CASSAFSGLYYTGELFF
TRBV6-5	TRBJ2-7	.	CASIRSGRTHEQYF
TRBV6-5	TRBJ2-7	.	CASMGNSYEQYF
TRBV19	TRBJ1-5	.	CASNEVTGAGSNQPQHF
TRBV10-1	TRBJ2-3	.	CASSDTSGSPDTQYF
TRBV11-2	TRBJ2-3	.	CASSSADTQYF
TRBV28	TRBJ2-7	.	CASSLGQSSYEQYF
TRBV6-5	TRBJ2-2	.	CASSYEGANTGELFF
TRBV6-5	TRBJ1-1	once	CASSYGDLSTEAFF
TRBV10-3	TRBJ2-7	.	CAIRRGTGGDYEQYF
TRBV5-4	TRBJ1-1	.	CASTPPGREGTEAFF
TRBV11-2	TRBJ1-1	.	CASSTNREIRDTEAFF
TRBV7-2	TRBJ2-1	.	CASSLAWQEQFF
TRBV7-9	TRBJ1-2	.	CASSLNYGYGYTF
TRBV29-1	TRBJ1-1	.	CSASSGATEAFF
TRBV11-3	TRBJ2-1	.	CASSLEGTRNEQFF
TRBV5-1	TRBJ1-3	.	CASSSNTGGNTIYF
TRBV3-1/TRBV3-2	TRBJ2-4	.	CASSRPGQSAKNIQYF
TRBV28	TRBJ2-7	once	CASSPPAYEQYF
TRBV15	TRBJ1-4	.	CATSRVGAFNEKLFF
TRBV6-6	TRBJ2-7	.	CASSPVSSGEAFLSYEQYF
TRBV18	TRBJ1-5	.	CASSPQGVQNQPQHF
TRBV9	TRBJ2-2	.	CASSEISGRGNTGELFF